This T cell receptor (beta chain) was captured by sequencing in a study of shared clonotypes between healthy human individuals. Broader study findings: Non-shared clonotypes displayed generation probabilities falling below those of clonotypes present in all four donors. Exclusively blood specimens were collected; tissue repertoires likely differ.

Naive CD8 cells comprised CD45RO-negative, CCR7-positively selected cells, excluding terminally differentiated effector memory CD45RA+ cells. Recent acute infections and vaccinations were absent in the healthy HIV-negative adult donors. CDR3 size: 14 residues. V was clipped by 3 bases and J by 7 bases, with 16 bases between them. CDR1 and CDR2 from the germline V gene are MNHEY and SMNVEV (reference sequence). In the case of this clone: Its antigen is currently unknown.

In the study's own analysis: Filtering differed since immunoSEQ provided only junctions, with no quality scores. The data were produced by immunoSEQ multiplex PCR, yet TCRdb's version contains in-frame clones alone and is incomplete. The V and J calls and clone size come from that table; D and trimming were worked out from the DNA. The profile shows about 2.2 million clones, approximately 92% of them singletons. This TCR came from a man younger than 30 in good health. Some clones in this sample may be carry-over from other donors' samples. Specimen: naive CD8+ T cells from PBMCs. The rearrangement joins TRBV27 to TRBJ2-7, with D perhaps TRBD2 (7 bases). The CDR3 nucleotides are TGTGCCAGCAGTTTGCGGGGGCCATTGAGTGAGCAGTACTTC. Amino acid sequence: CASSLRGPLSEQYF.